A single sample gave rise to the 8 T cell receptor beta chains below, sequenced in a study of blood T cells in healthy people across ages (dated by TCRdb to the mid-2010s). Receptor libraries were prepared by 5' RACE. TCRdb records Illumina HiSeq 2500 as the sequencer. A second 7 to 11 cycle PCR used a sample-barcoded 5' primer and a J-beta primer mix. Starting from the raw public reads, TCRdb applied fastp trimming at Q25, assembled clones with MiXCR and retained in-frame beta chains. One record per CDR3 amino acid sequence lists the most common genes and DNA. The sample table records roughly 1,500,000 distinct CDR3 sequences; roughly a third of these occur just once. Together, the top ten hold approximately 11% of the sample. Sequencing input: blood. The receptors here all came from a woman in her thirties in good health.

Comments on this clonotype: The junction departs from the called germline gene at one end, perhaps through a read error. The chain carries TRBV6-5 and TRBJ2-6, with 7 bases fitting TRBD1. Germline assignment: CDR1 MNHEY and CDR2 SVGAGI. This CDR3 has 18 amino acids. Here the CDR3 reads CAGSYGWTGNNGANVPTF. CDR3 nucleotide sequence: TGTGCCGGCAGTTACGGTTGGACAGGCAATAATGGGGCCAACGTCCCGACTTTC.

This clonotype has a single count. V and J are TRBV27 and TRBJ1-1; D possibly corresponds to TRBD1 (6 bases). Germline lookup yields CDR1 MNHEY and CDR2 SMNVEV (reference sequence). Trimming took 7 bases from V and 6 from J, leaving 18 bases between them. The CDR3 covers 14 residues. CDR3 DNA: TGTGCCAGCACCCCCTTCGGCTCAGGGGCTGAAGCTTTCTTT. Translated: CASTPFGSGAEAFF.

This sequence joins TRBV28 and TRBJ2-5; no reliable D call. V was clipped by 2 bases and J by 4 bases, with 11 bases between them. CDR3 length: 14 amino acids. Germline CDR1 and CDR2: MDHEN and SYDVKM. CDR3 DNA sequence: TGTGCCAGCAGTTTACGGCTTGTTTTAGAGACCCAGTACTTC. As protein: CASSLRLVLETQYF.

A note on this clonotype: One junction end disagrees with the germline gene, perhaps due to a read error. V gene TRBV29-1 combines with J gene TRBJ1-3; the D is unclear. The CDR3 is 12 amino acids. Germline V gene sequence: CDR1 SQVTM, CDR2 ANQGSEA. Here the CDR3 reads CSVVVSGNTRYF. The CDR3 nucleotides read TGCAGCGTTGTGGTGTCTGGAAACACCAGATATTTT.

This clonotype came up a few times. CDR3 region: CASSLYPGVAHGYTF. In DNA, the CDR3 is TGTGCCAGCAGCTTATATCCCGGGGTTGCCCATGGCTACACCTTC. The chain recombines TRBV7-3 with TRBJ1-2; D gene uncertain. The germline CDR1 and CDR2 sequences are SGHTA and FQGTGA. This CDR3 spans 15 amino acids. The V gene lost 2 bases and the J gene lost 6 bases, with 16 bases spanning the gap.

The chain recombines TRBV20-1 with TRBJ2-5; D remains ambiguous. The J call is in doubt because the DNA end fits TRBJ2-7 better. The CDR3 is made up of 14 amino acids. Germline lookup yields CDR1 DFQATT and CDR2 SNEGSKA (reference sequence). DNA of the CDR3: TGCAGTGCTAGAGATCAATGGCGGTCTGCCGAGCAGTACTTC. Encoded protein: CSARDQWRSAEQYF.

This clonotype occurred a few times. The V and J genes are TRBV12-3 or TRBV12-4 and TRBJ1-1; possibly TRBD1 for D (6 bases). The CDR3 totals 13 residues. With 6 bases removed from V and 1 base from J, the gap between germline ends came to 9 bases. The CDR3 region has the DNA TGTGCCAGCAGGTTGGGACAGAACACTGAAGCTTTCTTT. This encodes CASRLGQNTEAFF.

This clonotype appeared many times. V and J are TRBV7-2 and TRBJ2-7; tentatively, D is TRBD1 or TRBD2 (5 bases each). V lost 5 bases and J 0 bases, leaving 14 bases between the germline ends. This CDR3 is 15 amino acids long. The germline V gene has CDR1 SGHTA and CDR2 FQGNSA. DNA for the CDR3: TGTGCCAGCAGCAGATCCGGGACGGGCTCCTACGAGCAGTACTTC. Encoded protein: CASSRSGTGSYEQYF.